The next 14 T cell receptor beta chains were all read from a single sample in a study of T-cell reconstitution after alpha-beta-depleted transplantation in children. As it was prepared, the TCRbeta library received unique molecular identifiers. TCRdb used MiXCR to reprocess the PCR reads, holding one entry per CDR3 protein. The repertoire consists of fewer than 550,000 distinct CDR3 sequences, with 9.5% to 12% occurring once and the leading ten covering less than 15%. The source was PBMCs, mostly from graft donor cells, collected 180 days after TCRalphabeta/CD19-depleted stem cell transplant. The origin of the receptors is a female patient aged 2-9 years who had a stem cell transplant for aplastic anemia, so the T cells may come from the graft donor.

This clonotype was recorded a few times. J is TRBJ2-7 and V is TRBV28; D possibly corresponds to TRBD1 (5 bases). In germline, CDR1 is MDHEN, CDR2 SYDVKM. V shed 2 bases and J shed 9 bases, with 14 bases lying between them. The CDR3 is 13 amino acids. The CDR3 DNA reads TGTGCCAGCAGTTTAAAGCATGGGGCTGTGCAGTACGTC. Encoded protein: CASSLKHGAVQYV.

CDR3 DNA: TGTGCCATCAGTGGGACCATGGGCGCGACCCAGTACTTC. As protein: CAISGTMGATQYF. The rearrangement links TRBV10-3 to TRBJ2-5; D gene ambiguous. Per germline, CDR1 ENHRY and CDR2 SYGVKD. This CDR3 spans 13 amino acids. V was trimmed by 4 bases and J by 7 bases, leaving 13 bases between them.

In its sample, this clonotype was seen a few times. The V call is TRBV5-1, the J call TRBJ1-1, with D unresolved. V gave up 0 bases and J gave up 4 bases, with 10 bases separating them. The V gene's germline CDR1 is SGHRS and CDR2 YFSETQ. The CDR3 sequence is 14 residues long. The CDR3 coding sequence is TGCGCCAGCAGCTTGGTTATGGGGAGCACTGAAGCTTTCTTT. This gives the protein CASSLVMGSTEAFF.

This chain's CDR3 is CASSLGTRKNIQYF. For the CDR3, the DNA is TGTGCCAGCAGCTTGGGGACTAGGAAAAACATTCAGTACTTC. This chain joins TRBV5-6 and TRBJ2-4; TRBD2 matches 7 bases. This CDR3 has 14 residues. The V gene's germline CDR1 is SGHDT and CDR2 YYEEEE. The ends lost 0 bases at V and 4 bases at J; junction bases unmatched: 1.

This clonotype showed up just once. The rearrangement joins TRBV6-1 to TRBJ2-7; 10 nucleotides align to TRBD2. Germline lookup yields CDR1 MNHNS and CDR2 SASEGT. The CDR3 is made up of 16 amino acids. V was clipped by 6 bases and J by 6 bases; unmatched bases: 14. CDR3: CASRQLSGGGPGEQYF. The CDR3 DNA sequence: TGTGCCAGCAGGCAGCTGAGCGGGGGGGGTCCGGGCGAGCAGTACTTC.

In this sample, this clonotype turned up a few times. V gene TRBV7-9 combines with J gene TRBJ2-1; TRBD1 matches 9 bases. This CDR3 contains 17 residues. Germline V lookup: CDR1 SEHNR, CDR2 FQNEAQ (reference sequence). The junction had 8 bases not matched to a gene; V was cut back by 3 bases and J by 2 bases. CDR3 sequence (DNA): TGTGCCAGCAGCTTTCCACCGGGACAGGGTACCTACAATGAGCAGTTCTTC. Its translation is CASSFPPGQGTYNEQFF.

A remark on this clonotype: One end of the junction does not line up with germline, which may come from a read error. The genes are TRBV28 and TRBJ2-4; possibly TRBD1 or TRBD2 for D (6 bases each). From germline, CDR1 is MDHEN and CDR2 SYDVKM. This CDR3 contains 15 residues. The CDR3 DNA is TGTGCCAGCAGTATAGGGGGGAACGGCAAAAACATGCAGTACTTC. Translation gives CASSIGGNGKNMQYF.

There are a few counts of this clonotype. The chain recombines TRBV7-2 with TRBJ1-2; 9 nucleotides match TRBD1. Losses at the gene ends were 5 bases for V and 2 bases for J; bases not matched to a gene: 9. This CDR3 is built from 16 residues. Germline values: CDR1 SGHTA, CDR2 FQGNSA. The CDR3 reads CASSPRTGDGNYGYTF. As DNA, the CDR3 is TGTGCCAGCAGCCCTCGGACAGGGGATGGAAACTATGGCTACACCTTC.

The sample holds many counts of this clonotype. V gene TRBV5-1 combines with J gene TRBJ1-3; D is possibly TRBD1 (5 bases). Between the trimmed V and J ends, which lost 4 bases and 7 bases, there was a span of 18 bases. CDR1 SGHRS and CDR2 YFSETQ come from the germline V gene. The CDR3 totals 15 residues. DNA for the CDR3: TGCGCCAGCAGCGCCTCCGGGACGTCATTCAACACCATATATTTT. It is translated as CASSASGTSFNTIYF.

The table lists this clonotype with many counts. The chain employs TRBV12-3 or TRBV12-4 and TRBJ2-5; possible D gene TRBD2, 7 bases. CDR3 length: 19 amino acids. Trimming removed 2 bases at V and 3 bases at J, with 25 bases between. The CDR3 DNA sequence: TGTGCCAGCAGTTTAATGCCCCCCCATACGGGGGGCCTTGAAGAGACCCAGTACTTC. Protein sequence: CASSLMPPHTGGLEETQYF.

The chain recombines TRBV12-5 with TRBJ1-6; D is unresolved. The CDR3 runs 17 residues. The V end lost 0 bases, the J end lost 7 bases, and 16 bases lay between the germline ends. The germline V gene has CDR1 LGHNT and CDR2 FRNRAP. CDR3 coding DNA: TGTGCTAGTGGTTTGGTACTTGGACCCTACTGGAATTCACCCCTCCACTTT. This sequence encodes CASGLVLGPYWNSPLHF.

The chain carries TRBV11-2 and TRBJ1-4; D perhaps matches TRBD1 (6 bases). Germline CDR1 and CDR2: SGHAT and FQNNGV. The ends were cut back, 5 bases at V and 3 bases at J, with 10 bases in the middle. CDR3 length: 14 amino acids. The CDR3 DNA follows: TGTGCCAGCAGCAGAGACAGGCCTAATGAAAAACTGTTTTTT. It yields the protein CASSRDRPNEKLFF.

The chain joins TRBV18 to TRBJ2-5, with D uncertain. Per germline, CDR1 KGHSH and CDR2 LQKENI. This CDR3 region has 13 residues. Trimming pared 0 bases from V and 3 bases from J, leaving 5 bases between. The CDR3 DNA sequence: TGTGCCAGCTCACCACCCCTGGAAGAGACCCAGTACTTC. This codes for CASSPPLEETQYF.

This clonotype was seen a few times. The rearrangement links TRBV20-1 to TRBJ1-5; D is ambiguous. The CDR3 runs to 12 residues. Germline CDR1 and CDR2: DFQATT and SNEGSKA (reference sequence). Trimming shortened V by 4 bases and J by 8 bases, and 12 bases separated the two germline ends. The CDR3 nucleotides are TGCAGTGCTACCCAGCCCTCTGAGCCCCAGCATTTT. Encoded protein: CSATQPSEPQHF.